The clone carrying this TCR beta chain has at least ten counts. The sample belongs to a study of regulatory T cells in long-lasting Graves disease. The CDR3 length is 14 residues. Germline-derived CDR1 and CDR2 are MDHEN and SYDVKM. V was trimmed by 7 bases and J by 0 bases, leaving 12 bases between them. Sequencing libraries for TCR beta were prepared with iRepertoire HTBI primers and Arm-PCR of CDR3 regions. A single record per CDR3 protein comes from TCRdb applying MiXCR to the multiplex PCR reads. The sample has about 220,000 distinct CDR3 sequences; approximately 18% are singletons. Time point here: newly diagnosed GD, antithyroid drugs for less than 3 months. PBMCs were the source of the RNA used for TCR sequencing. These sequences were also reported in another study, on T cells in Graves' hyperthyroidism and ophthalmopathy.

This receptor was taken from a woman between 25 and 40 years old with Graves disease. Sequencing was performed on peripheral blood mononuclear cells (PBMCs), taken at new diagnosis, from a patient treated with antithyroid drugs. This rearrangement joins TRBV28 to TRBJ1-1; TRBD1 is a possible D gene (5 bases). The CDR3 sequence is CASISSGLNTEAFF. In DNA form, the CDR3 reads TGTGCCAGCATTTCGTCGGGACTGAACACTGAAGCTTTCTTT.